This TCR beta chain was observed in a study of neurological immune-mediated disorders. Study results and caveats: One related-CDR3 cluster, found by phylogenetic grouping, held repertoires of 18 of 34 multiple sclerosis patients and is a possible signature.

There are many counts of this clonotype. The antigen is undetermined. One entry per CDR3 protein results from TCRdb running MiXCR on the 5' RACE reads. The sample has fewer than 75,000 distinct CDR3 sequences, roughly 4.5% seen once. The CDR3 loop spans 16 amino acids. Trimming cost V 4 bases and J 4 bases; bases outside gene matches: 9. Germline V lookup: CDR1 LGHDT, CDR2 YNNKEL (reference sequence). Input material: PBMCs. The origin of this receptor is a man aged 25 to 45 with multiple sclerosis. This chain uses TRBV3-1 with TRBJ1-1; 10 bases fit TRBD1. As DNA, the CDR3 is TGTGCCAGCAGCCGGCGACAGGGGGCCGGAGGCACTGAAGCTTTCTTT. Translating it yields CASSRRQGAGGTEAFF.